The clone carrying this T cell receptor (beta chain) came up many times. Trimming pared 0 bases from V and 7 bases from J, leaving 12 bases between. The length of the CDR3 is 14 residues. Each cDNA molecule in the library carried unique molecular identifiers. One entry per CDR3 protein results from TCRdb running MiXCR on the RACE reads. The data contain 50,000 to 65,000 distinct CDR3 sequences, about 7% of them singletons. This entry comes from a study of human T cells and chemical hapten exposure. Time point meaning: pre-sensitization, week 0. Treatment: therapeutic diphenylcyclopropenone sensitization with weekly scalp DPC.

The material was whole blood, obtained in connection with sensitization to the hapten diphenylcyclopropenone (DPC). The source of this sequence is a woman aged 25 to 39 with alopecia areata. Some clones in this sample may be carry-over from other donors' samples. The J gene is TRBJ1-2, the V gene TRBV12-3 or TRBV12-4, with a tentative D call TRBD1 (6 bases). The CDR3 nucleotides are TGTGCCAGCAGTTTAGCGCTCGGGGGCGGTGGCTACACCTTC. Its translation: CASSLALGGGGYTF.